The source of this TCR beta chain is a study of blood T cell repertoires in COVID-19. TCRdb's table, derived via immunoSEQ multiplex PCR, lists solely in-frame clones and lacks some. The data contain some 150,000 clones, around 86% of them singletons. Trimming shortened V by 2 bases and J by 1 base, and 11 bases separated the two germline ends. Germline CDR1 is SGHTA and CDR2 is FQGTGA. The CDR3 is 15 residues long. Sample: peripheral blood. V gene TRBV7-3 combines with J gene TRBJ2-5; a possible D gene is TRBD2 (6 bases). The clonotype originates from a human donor in a cohort sampled during active COVID-19. CDR3 DNA: TGTGCCAGCAGCTTATTGGGGGGAGCCCAAGAGACCCAGTACTTC. Translation: CASSLLGGAQETQYF. The whole variable domain, filled in from reference TRBV7-3 and TRBJ2-5, reads GAGVSQTPSNKVTEKGKYVELRCDPISGHTALYWYRQSLGQGPEFLIYFQGTGAADDSGLPNDRFFAVRPEGSVSTLKIQRTERGDSAVYLCASSLLGGAQETQYFGPGTRLLVL.